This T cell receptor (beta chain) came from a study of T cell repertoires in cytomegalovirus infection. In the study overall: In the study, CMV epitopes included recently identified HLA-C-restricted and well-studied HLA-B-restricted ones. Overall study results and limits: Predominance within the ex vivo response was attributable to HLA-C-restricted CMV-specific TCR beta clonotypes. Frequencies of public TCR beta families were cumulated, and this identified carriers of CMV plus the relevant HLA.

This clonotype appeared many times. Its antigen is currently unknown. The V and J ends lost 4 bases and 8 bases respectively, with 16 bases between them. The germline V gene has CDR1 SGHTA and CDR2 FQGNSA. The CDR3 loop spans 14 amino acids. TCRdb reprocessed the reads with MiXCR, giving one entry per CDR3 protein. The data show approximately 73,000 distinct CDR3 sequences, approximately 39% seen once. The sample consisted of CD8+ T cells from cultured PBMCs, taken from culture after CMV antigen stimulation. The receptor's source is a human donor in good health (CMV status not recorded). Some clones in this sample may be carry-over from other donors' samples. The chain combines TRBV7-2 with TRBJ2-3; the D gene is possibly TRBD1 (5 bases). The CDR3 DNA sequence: TGTGCCAGCAGCTCCGGGCTAGGACAATCTACGCAGTATTTT. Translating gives CASSSGLGQSTQYF.